The clone carrying this T cell receptor (beta chain) has a count of ten or more. Its antigen is unidentified. Specified time point: persistent/refractory GD, antithyroid drugs over 5 years with positive TRAb. From PBMCs, RNA was extracted and then used to make the TCR library. Per germline, CDR1 SGHTA and CDR2 FQGNSA. This CDR3 region has 12 residues. The ends were cut back, 5 bases at V and 5 bases at J, with 9 bases in the middle. The data stem from a study of regulatory T cells in long-lasting Graves disease. Study information: Treatment with antithyroid drugs for over 5 years, together with positive TSH receptor antibodies, meant persistent Graves' disease. General study results and limits: Reduced TCR diversity was observed in persistent Graves' patients versus newly diagnosed patients. Authors noted too few samples as a limitation.

CDR3 regions were amplified by Arm-PCR using iRepertoire HTBI primers to build TCR beta libraries. TCRdb reprocessed the multiplex PCR reads via MiXCR and lists one record per CDR3 protein. There are 420,000 or so distinct CDR3 sequences in the sample; around 20% occur only once, and roughly a quarter lies in the top ten. This sequence joins TRBV7-2 and TRBJ2-5; tentatively, D is TRBD1 (5 bases). This TCR derives from a female donor with Graves disease. The sequences come from peripheral blood mononuclear cells (PBMCs), collected when the disease was refractory, from a patient treated with antithyroid drugs. The CDR3 loop is CASSKDSETQYF. CDR3 DNA sequence: TGTGCCAGCAGCAAAGACAGCGAGACCCAGTACTTC.